The present T cell receptor beta chain was sequenced within a study of T cells in Graves' hyperthyroidism and ophthalmopathy. This clonotype was recorded at least ten times. The CDR3 totals 14 residues. V was cut by 5 bases and J by 6 bases, with 16 bases left in between. Germline-derived CDR1 and CDR2 are SGHTA and FQGNSA. There were TCR beta CDR3 regions amplified from RNA transcripts. When the TCR CDR3 underwent first-round RT-PCR, the HTBI primer set was used. One entry per CDR3 protein results from TCRdb running MiXCR on the multiplex PCR reads. The data contain roughly 500,000 distinct CDR3 sequences, roughly 16% of them singletons.

The source material was blood. The receptor was isolated from a woman in her twenties or thirties with Graves' ophthalmopathy. The V and J genes are TRBV7-2 and TRBJ1-2; TRBD1 might be the D (5 bases). The CDR3 here is CASSLRDAQDGYTF. The DNA of the CDR3 is TGTGCCAGCAGCCTCCGGGACGCACAGGATGGCTACACCTTC.